One and the same sample provided the 19 T cell receptor beta chains below, sequenced in a study of metastatic and nonmetastatic thyroid tumors. TCRdb re-called clones from the PCR reads using MiXCR. The data contain 37,000 or so clones, around 17% of them singletons. Every patient underwent thyroid surgery untreated. Specimen: blood. All receptors derive from a female donor with papillary thyroid cancer or a benign thyroid nodule (not recorded which). Some clones in this sample may be carry-over from other donors' samples.

This clone was counted ten times or more. This chain joins TRBV7-6 and TRBJ2-2; D may be TRBD2 (7 bases). Trimming took off 1 base at V and 1 base at J, with 19 bases between the two ends. The CDR3 runs 19 residues. Germline CDR1 and CDR2: SGHVS and FNYEAQ. The CDR3 region has the DNA TGTGCCAGCAGCTTAGTTGGGGGGGCGCTCAGCGGGAACACCGGGGAGCTGTTTTTT. Encoded protein: CASSLVGGALSGNTGELFF.

This clone was seen at least ten times. CDR3 sequence (DNA): TGCGCCAGCAGCTTGAGTTTGGCAGGGGAAGCTTTCTTT. Its protein product is CASSLSLAGEAFF. The chain uses TRBV5-1 and TRBJ1-1; D possibly corresponds to TRBD1 (5 bases). Trimming removed 1 base at V and 8 bases at J, with 12 bases between. This CDR3 is built from 13 residues. Looked up from germline, CDR1 is SGHRS and CDR2 is YFSETQ.

This clone was detected many times. The rearrangement uses TRBV7-3 and TRBJ2-1, with D perhaps given as TRBD1 or TRBD2 (5 bases each). V was shortened by 5 bases and J by 0 bases, with 23 bases between the two germline ends. CDR1 SGHTA and CDR2 FQGTGA come from the germline V gene. The CDR3 sequence is 19 residues long. The CDR3 region is CASSLRGRTKSSSYNEQFF. CDR3 coding DNA: TGTGCCAGCAGCCTTCGGGGCAGGACAAAGTCGAGCTCCTACAATGAGCAGTTCTTC. The full variable domain, rest sourced from reference TRBV7-3 and TRBJ2-1, is GAGVSQTPSNKVTEKGKYVELRCDPISGHTALYWYRQSLGQGPEFLIYFQGTGAADDSGLPNDRFFAVRPEGSVSTLKIQRTERGDSAVYLCASSLRGRTKSSSYNEQFFGPGTRLTVL.

The sample holds many counts of this clone. One base away lies a much larger clone, so this may be a sequencing read error. This specimen includes other DNA sequences encoding the same CDR3. V is TRBV18 and J is TRBJ1-6; D remains unclear. Germline V CDR1 and CDR2: KGHSH, LQKENI. There are 14 residues in the CDR3. Here the CDR3 reads CASSPEWPNSPLHF. The CDR3 DNA sequence: TGCGCCAGCTCCCCCGAATGGCCTAATTCACCCCTCCACTTT.

The gene calls are TRBV6-4 and TRBJ1-6; maybe TRBD1 (6 bases). From germline, CDR1 is MRHNA and CDR2 SNTAGT. The CDR3 is 14 residues long. Trimming cost V 3 bases and J 10 bases, with 13 bases left between them. The CDR3 spells CASSEEAGVSPLHF. In DNA form, the CDR3 reads TGTGCCAGCAGTGAGGAGGCAGGGGTCTCACCCCTCCACTTT.

The V gene is TRBV19, the J gene TRBJ1-5; 7 bases line up with TRBD1. The CDR3 consists of 12 residues. The trim removed 4 bases at V and 6 bases at J, leaving 0 bases unmatched. The germline CDR1 and CDR2 sequences are LNHDA and SQIVND (reference sequence). The CDR3 nucleotides read TGTGCCAGTAGTAGACAGGGTCAGCCCCAGCATTTT. As protein: CASSRQGQPQHF.

The table lists this clone with many counts. CDR3 in amino acids: CASGPGGPLKTLAKNIQYF. CDR3 in DNA: TGTGCCAGCGGTCCAGGGGGCCCCCTCAAAACTCTAGCCAAAAACATTCAGTACTTC. The chain recombines TRBV7-3 with TRBJ2-4, with 8 bases fitting TRBD1. V dropped 8 bases and J dropped 0; count of bases not matched to a gene: 18. Germline-derived CDR1 and CDR2 are SGHTA and FQGTGA. CDR3 size: 19 residues.

This clone was seen repeatedly, ten times or more. This chain connects TRBV20-1 to TRBJ2-2; D is possibly TRBD2 (7 bases). The CDR3 consists of 16 residues. CDR1 is DFQATT, CDR2 SNEGSKA, per germline (reference sequence). V shed 5 bases and J shed 2 bases, with 18 bases lying between them. The CDR3: CSAPGGGGVNTGELFF. CDR3 DNA: TGCAGTGCTCCCGGGGGAGGGGGGGTAAACACCGGGGAGCTGTTTTTT.

In its sample, this clone was seen many times. Here the CDR3 DNA reads TGTGCCAGTAGTACGACAGGGTGGCAAGAGACCCAGTACTTC. Translation gives CASSTTGWQETQYF. This chain links TRBV19 with TRBJ2-5; TRBD1 matches at 7 bases. J was trimmed by 2 bases and V by 4 bases; bases with no gene match: 4. This CDR3 comprises 14 residues. The germline V gene encodes CDR1 LNHDA and CDR2 SQIVND (reference sequence).

This rearrangement joins TRBV25-1 to TRBJ2-1; D is unclear. The V gene lost 7 bases and the J gene lost 7 bases, with 11 bases spanning the gap. The CDR3 runs 12 residues. Germline V gene lookup returns CDR1 MGHDK and CDR2 SYGVNS. The CDR3 sequence is CASTYKGNEQFF. Here the CDR3 DNA reads TGTGCCAGCACCTATAAGGGTAATGAGCAGTTCTTC.

V is TRBV6-1 and J is TRBJ2-7; the match to TRBD2 covers 14 bases. The V and J ends lost 4 bases and 3 bases, in that order; junction bases with no gene match: 5. CDR1 MNHNS and CDR2 SASEGT come from the germline V gene. The CDR3 is made up of 16 amino acids. CDR3 nucleotide sequence: TGTGCCAGCAGTGCACCGGGGACTAGCGGGGGCTACGAGCAGTACTTC. Translation gives CASSAPGTSGGYEQYF.

This clone was seen more than once but under ten times. This may be a read error: a much more frequent sequence differs by one nucleotide. The chain uses TRBV28 and TRBJ2-1; D unresolved. This CDR3 is built from 12 residues. CDR1 and CDR2 from the germline V gene are MDHEN and SYDVKM. The CDR3 sequence is CATFRQNNERFF. The DNA for the CDR3 is TGTGCCACTTTCAGGCAGAACAATGAGCGGTTCTTC. Full variable domain (remainder filled in from reference TRBV28 and TRBJ2-1): DVKVTQSSRYLVKRTGEKVFLECVQDMDHENMFWYRQDPGLGLRLIYFSYDVKMKEKGDIPEGYSVSREKKERFSLILESASTNQTSMYLCATFRQNNERFFGPGTRLTVL.

There are many counts of this clone. The rearrangement joins TRBV24-1 to TRBJ2-1, with D perhaps matching TRBD1 (7 bases). Germline lookup yields CDR1 KGHDR and CDR2 SFDVKD. V dropped 5 bases and J dropped 2 bases, with 12 bases sitting between them. The CDR3 extends over 15 amino acids. The DNA for the CDR3 is TGTGCCACCAGTGCGCGGGACAGTGCCTACAATGAGCAGTTCTTC. It codes for CATSARDSAYNEQFF.

Details on this clone: One junction end disagrees with the germline gene, perhaps due to a read error. The genes are TRBV11-2 and TRBJ2-1, with D perhaps TRBD1 (7 bases). This CDR3 has 15 residues. Per the germline V gene, CDR1 is SGHAT and CDR2 is FQNNGV. Written as DNA, the CDR3 is TGTGTCAGCAGCTTAGGGGGCGGGGTTACCCGTGAGCAGTTCTTC. Translated, it gives CVSSLGGGVTREQFF.

This clone was found many times. The chain links TRBV9 to TRBJ2-7; tentatively, D is TRBD1 (6 bases). CDR1 is SGDLS and CDR2 is YYNGEE in the germline V gene. V shed 3 bases and J shed 4 bases, with 11 bases lying between them. There are 13 residues in the CDR3. The CDR3 nucleotides are TGTGCCAGCAGCGGCCCTCAGGGGTACGAGCAGTACTTC. Translated: CASSGPQGYEQYF.

The chain joins TRBV11-1 to TRBJ2-7; TRBD2 is a possible D gene (5 bases). With 5 bases removed from V and 0 bases from J, the gap between germline ends came to 26 bases. The germline V gene encodes CDR1 SGHAT and CDR2 FQDESV (reference sequence). CDR3 length: 19 amino acids. The CDR3 here is CASSPLGGGDTPNSYEQYV. As DNA, the CDR3 is TGTGCCAGCAGCCCACTAGGAGGCGGTGACACACCCAACTCCTACGAGCAGTACGTC.

In this sample, this clone turned up a few times. CDR3 DNA sequence: TGCAGCGTTGTTTTTTGGGGAAGATACAATGAGCAGTTCTTC. Translated, it gives CSVVFWGRYNEQFF. The gene calls are TRBV29-1 and TRBJ2-1; D remains ambiguous. This CDR3 is 14 amino acids long. Germline lookup yields CDR1 SQVTM and CDR2 ANQGSEA. Trimming left V 4 bases short and J 4 bases short, with 14 bases between.

This clone was counted a few times. DNA for the CDR3: TGTGCCACCAGTGAGTTGCAAGCGGGATCCTACGAGCAGTACTTC. It specifies CATSELQAGSYEQYF. The chain uses TRBV15 and TRBJ2-7; the match to TRBD2 covers 7 bases. CDR1 and CDR2 (germline): LNHNV, YYDKDF (reference sequence). This CDR3 region has 15 residues. V shed 6 bases and J 1 base; nucleotides not matched to a gene: 9.

This clone was seen more than once but under ten times. The V call is TRBV4-1, the J call TRBJ1-1; 7 nucleotides align to TRBD1. Trimming cost V 0 bases and J 4 bases; bases outside gene matches: 11. CDR1 MGHRA and CDR2 YSYEKL come from the germline V gene. CDR3 size: 17 residues. The CDR3, as DNA: TGCGCCAGCAGCCAAGATCCAAACAGGGGAGAGGGCACTGAAGCTTTCTTT. As protein: CASSQDPNRGEGTEAFF.